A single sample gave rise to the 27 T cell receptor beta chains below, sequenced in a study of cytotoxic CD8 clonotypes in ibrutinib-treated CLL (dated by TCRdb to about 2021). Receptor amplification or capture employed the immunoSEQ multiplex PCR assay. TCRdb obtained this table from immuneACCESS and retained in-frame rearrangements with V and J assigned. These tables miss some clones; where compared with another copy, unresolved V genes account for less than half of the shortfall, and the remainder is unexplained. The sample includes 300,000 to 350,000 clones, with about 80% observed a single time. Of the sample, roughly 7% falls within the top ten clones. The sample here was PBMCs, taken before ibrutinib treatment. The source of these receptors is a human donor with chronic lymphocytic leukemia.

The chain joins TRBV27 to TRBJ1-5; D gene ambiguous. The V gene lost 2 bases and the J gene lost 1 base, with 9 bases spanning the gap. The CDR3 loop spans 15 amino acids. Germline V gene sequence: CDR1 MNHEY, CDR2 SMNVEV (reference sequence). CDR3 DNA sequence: TGTGCCAGCAGTTTAATGGGATCGAGCAATCAGCCCCAGCATTTT. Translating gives CASSLMGSSNQPQHF.

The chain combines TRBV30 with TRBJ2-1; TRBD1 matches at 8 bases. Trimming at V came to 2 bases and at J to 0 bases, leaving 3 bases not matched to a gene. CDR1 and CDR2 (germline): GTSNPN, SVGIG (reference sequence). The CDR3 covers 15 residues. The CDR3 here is CAWSTTGGSYNEQFF. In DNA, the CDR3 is TGTGCCTGGAGTACAACAGGGGGCTCCTACAATGAGCAGTTCTTC.

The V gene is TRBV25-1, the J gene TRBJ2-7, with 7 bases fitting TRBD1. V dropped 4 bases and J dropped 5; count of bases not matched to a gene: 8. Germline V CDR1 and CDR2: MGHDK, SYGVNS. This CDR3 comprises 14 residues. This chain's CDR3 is CASSGRGQVHEQYF. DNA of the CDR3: TGTGCCAGCAGTGGACGAGGACAGGTCCACGAGCAGTACTTC.

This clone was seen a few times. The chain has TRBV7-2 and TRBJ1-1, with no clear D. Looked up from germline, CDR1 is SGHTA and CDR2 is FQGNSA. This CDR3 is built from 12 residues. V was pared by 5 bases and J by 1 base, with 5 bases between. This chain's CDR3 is CASSRRNTEAFF. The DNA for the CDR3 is TGTGCCAGCAGCCGGCGGAACACTGAAGCTTTCTTT.

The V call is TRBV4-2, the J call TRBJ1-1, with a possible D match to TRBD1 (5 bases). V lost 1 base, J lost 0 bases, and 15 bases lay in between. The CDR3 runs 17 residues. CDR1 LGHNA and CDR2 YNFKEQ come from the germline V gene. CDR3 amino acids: CASSQALMGRVNTEAFF. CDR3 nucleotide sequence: TGTGCCAGCAGCCAAGCTTTAATGGGCAGGGTGAACACTGAAGCTTTCTTT.

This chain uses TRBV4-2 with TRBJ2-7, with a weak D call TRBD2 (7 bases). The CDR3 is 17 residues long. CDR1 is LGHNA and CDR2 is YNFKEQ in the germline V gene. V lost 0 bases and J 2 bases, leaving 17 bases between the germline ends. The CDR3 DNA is TGTGCCAGCAGCCAAGACCCCGGGGGGCGGGACCCCTACGAGCAGTACTTC. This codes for CASSQDPGGRDPYEQYF.

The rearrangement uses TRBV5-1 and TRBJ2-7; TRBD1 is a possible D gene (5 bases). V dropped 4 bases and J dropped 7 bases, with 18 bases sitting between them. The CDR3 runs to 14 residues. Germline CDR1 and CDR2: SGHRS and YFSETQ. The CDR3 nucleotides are TGCGCCAGCAGCCCCTACCAACAGGTCGGGGAGCAGTACTTC. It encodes CASSPYQQVGEQYF.

CDR3 in amino acids: CASSEGPVAGEENTEAFF. DNA for the CDR3: TGTGCCAGCAGTGAAGGTCCCGTGGCAGGGGAAGAGAACACTGAAGCTTTCTTT. The genes are TRBV25-1 and TRBJ1-1; possible D gene TRBD1, 6 bases. Trimming removed 2 bases from V and 1 base from J, with 20 bases in between. The germline V gene encodes CDR1 MGHDK and CDR2 SYGVNS. The CDR3 is 18 residues long.

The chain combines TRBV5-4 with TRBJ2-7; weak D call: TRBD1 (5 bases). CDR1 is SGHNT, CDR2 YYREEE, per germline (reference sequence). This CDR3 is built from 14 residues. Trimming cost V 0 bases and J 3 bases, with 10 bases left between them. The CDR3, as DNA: TGTGCCAGCAGCTTGGGTTCGACAGACTACGAGCAGTACTTC. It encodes CASSLGSTDYEQYF.

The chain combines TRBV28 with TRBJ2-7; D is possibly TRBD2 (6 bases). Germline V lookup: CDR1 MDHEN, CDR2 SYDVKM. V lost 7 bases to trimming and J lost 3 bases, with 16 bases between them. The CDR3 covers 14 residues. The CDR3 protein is CASMPPGGGYEQYF. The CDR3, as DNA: TGTGCCAGCATGCCCCCCGGGGGAGGCTACGAGCAGTACTTC.

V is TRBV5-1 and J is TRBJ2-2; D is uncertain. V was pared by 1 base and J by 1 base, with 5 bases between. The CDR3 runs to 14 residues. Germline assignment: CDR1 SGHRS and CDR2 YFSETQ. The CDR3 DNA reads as TGCGCCAGCAGCTTGTGGCAGAACACCGGGGAGCTGTTTTTT. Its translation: CASSLWQNTGELFF. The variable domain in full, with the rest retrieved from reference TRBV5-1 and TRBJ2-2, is KAGVTQTPRYLIKTRGQQVTLSCSPISGHRSVSWYQQTPGQGLQFLFEYFSETQRNKGNFPGRFSGRQFSNSRSEMNVSTLELGDSALYLCASSLWQNTGELFFGEGSRLTVL.

DNA of the CDR3: TGTGCCAGCAGTATGACAGAAAACACTGAAGCTTTCTTT. Encoded protein: CASSMTENTEAFF. The chain links TRBV6-1 to TRBJ1-1; a weak D match, TRBD1 (5 bases). CDR3 length: 13 residues. From germline, CDR1 is MNHNS and CDR2 SASEGT. Trimming shortened V by 5 bases and J by 2 bases, and 9 bases separated the two germline ends.

The CDR3 region has the DNA TGTGCCAGTAGGGACAGGGTGGATACGCAGTATTTT. This codes for CASRDRVDTQYF. The chain uses TRBV19 and TRBJ2-3, with 8 bases matching TRBD1. J gave up 6 bases and V 6 bases, and 2 bases lay outside the gene matches. Germline V CDR1 and CDR2: LNHDA, SQIVND (reference sequence). The length of the CDR3 is 12 residues.

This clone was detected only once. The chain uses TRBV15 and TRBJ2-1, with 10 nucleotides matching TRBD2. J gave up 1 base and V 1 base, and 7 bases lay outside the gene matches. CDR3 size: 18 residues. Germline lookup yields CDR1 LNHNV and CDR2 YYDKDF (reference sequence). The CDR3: CATSRASGSMRSYNEQFF. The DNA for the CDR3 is TGTGCCACCAGCAGAGCTAGCGGGAGTATGAGGTCCTACAATGAGCAGTTCTTC.

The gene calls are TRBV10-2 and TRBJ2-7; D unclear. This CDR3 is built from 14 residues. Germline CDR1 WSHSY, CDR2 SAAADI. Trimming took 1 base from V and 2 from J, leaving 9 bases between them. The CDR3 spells CASSEWSETYEQYF. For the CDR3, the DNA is TGCGCCAGCAGTGAGTGGAGTGAAACCTACGAGCAGTACTTC.

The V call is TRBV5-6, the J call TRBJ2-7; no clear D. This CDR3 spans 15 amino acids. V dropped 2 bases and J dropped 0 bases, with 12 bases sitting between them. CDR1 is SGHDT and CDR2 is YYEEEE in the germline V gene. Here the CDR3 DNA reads TGTGCCAGCAGCTTCAGGTTTGTTGGCTCCTACGAGCAGTACTTC. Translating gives CASSFRFVGSYEQYF.

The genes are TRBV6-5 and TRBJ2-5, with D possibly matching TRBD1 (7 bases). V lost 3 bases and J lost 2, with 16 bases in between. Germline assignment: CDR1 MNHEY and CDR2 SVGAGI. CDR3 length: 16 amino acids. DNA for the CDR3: TGTGCCAGCAGTTATCTCGGGCAGGGGGGACAAGAGACCCAGTACTTC. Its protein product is CASSYLGQGGQETQYF.

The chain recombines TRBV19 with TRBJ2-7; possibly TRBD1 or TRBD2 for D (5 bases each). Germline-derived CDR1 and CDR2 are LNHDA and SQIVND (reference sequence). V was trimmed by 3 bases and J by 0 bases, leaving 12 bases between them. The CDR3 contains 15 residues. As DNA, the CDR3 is TGTGCCAGTAGTATCTCGGCAGGGACCTCCTACGAGCAGTACTTC. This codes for CASSISAGTSYEQYF.

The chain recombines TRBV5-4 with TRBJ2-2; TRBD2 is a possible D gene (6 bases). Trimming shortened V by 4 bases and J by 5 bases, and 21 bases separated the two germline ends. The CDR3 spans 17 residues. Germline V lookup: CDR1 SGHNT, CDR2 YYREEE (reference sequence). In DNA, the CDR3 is TGTGCCAGCAGCGCCATTGGTGGGAGGCCGTATACCGGGGAGCTGTTTTTT. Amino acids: CASSAIGGRPYTGELFF.

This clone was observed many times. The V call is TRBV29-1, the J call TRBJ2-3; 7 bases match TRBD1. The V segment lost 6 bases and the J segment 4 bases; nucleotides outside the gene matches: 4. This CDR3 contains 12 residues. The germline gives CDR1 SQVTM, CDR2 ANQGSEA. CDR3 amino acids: CSVQTGPDTQYF. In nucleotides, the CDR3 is TGCAGCGTCCAGACAGGGCCAGATACGCAGTATTTT.

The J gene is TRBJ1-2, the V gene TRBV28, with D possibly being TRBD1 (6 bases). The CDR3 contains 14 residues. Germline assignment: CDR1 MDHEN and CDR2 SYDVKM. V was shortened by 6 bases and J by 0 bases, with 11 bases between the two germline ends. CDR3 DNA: TGTGCCAGCAGATTGACAGGAGCTAACTATGGCTACACCTTC. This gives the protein CASRLTGANYGYTF.

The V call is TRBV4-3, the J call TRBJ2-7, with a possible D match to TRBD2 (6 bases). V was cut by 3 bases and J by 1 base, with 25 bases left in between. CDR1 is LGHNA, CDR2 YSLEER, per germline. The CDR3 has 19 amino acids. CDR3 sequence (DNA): TGCGCCAGCAGCCAGGGCAATTGGGCGCGGGGCAGAGAATCCTACGAGCAGTACTTC. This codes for CASSQGNWARGRESYEQYF.

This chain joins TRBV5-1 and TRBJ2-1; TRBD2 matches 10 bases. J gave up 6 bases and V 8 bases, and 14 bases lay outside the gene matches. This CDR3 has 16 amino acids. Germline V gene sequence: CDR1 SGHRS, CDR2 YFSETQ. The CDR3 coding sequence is TGCGCCAGTAACCGACTAGCGGGTGCCCCTCCCAATGAGCAGTTCTTC. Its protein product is CASNRLAGAPPNEQFF.

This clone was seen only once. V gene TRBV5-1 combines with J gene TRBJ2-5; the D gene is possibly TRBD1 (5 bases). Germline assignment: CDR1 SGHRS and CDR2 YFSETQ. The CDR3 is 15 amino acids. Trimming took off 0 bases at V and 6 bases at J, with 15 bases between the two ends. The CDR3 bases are TGCGCCAGCAGCTTGGCTGACCAGGGTCGAAAGACCCAGTACTTC. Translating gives CASSLADQGRKTQYF.

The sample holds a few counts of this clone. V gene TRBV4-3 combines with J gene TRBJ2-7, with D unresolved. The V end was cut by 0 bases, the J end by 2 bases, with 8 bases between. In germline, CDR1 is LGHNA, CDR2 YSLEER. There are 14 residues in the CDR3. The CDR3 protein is CASSQDWGTYEQYF. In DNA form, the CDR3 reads TGCGCCAGCAGCCAAGATTGGGGAACCTACGAGCAGTACTTC.

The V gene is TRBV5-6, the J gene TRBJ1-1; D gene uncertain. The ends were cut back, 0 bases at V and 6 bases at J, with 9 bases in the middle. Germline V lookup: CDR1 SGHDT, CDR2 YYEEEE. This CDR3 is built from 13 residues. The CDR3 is CASSLGREAEAFF. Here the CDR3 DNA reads TGTGCCAGCAGCTTGGGGAGGGAAGCTGAAGCTTTCTTT.

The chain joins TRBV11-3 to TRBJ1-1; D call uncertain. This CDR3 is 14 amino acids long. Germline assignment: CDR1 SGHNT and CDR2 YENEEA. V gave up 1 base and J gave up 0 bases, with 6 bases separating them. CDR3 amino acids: CASSLGQVNTEAFF. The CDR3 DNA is TGTGCCAGCAGCTTAGGTCAGGTGAACACTGAAGCTTTCTTT. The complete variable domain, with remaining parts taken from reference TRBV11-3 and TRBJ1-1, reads EAGVVQSPRYKIIEKKQPVAFWCNPISGHNTLYWYLQNLGQGPELLIRYENEEAVDDSQLPKDRFSAERLKGVDSTLKIQPAELGDSAVYLCASSLGQVNTEAFFGQGTRLTVV.